This TCR beta chain was documented in a study of OX40 agonist ivuxolimab in advanced cancers. Study context: Patients receiving dose escalation had hepatocellular carcinoma, melanoma, renal cell or head and neck cancer.

Regarding the study as a whole: Mean expanded clone counts were higher in CD8+ than CD4+ T cells.

Exclusion of a patient followed from autoimmune disease history or systemic immunosuppression. Clones were sequenced by immunoSEQ multiplex PCR, and TCRdb holds only the in-frame ones, with some missing. Of about 55,000 clones listed, roughly 84% are singletons. Concerning this clone: Its antigen is not identified.

The germline V gene encodes CDR1 SEHNR and CDR2 FQNEAQ (reference sequence). This CDR3 spans 13 amino acids. Trimming removed 5 bases from V and 0 bases from J, with 8 bases in between. The material sequenced was CD4+ or CD8+ T cells sorted from blood, taken in a trial of the OX40 agonist ivuxolimab. The source is an adult with an advanced solid tumor such as melanoma, head and neck, liver or kidney cancer. The chain links TRBV7-9 to TRBJ2-7, with D unresolved. Here the CDR3 DNA reads TGTGCCAGCAGCCCACAGAGCTCCTACGAGCAGTACTTC. Amino acid sequence: CASSPQSSYEQYF.